Listed below are T cell receptor beta chains from one sample, sequenced in a study of blood T cells in healthy people across ages. One entry per CDR3 protein results from TCRdb running MiXCR on the 5' RACE reads. The table lists approximately 810,000 distinct CDR3 sequences, 29% of them singletons, with around 15% in the top ten. The sequenced material came from blood. Source of these receptors: a woman aged 80 or older in good health. The CDR3 runs from the conserved cysteine through the conserved F or W. The D gene is left open where the match is weak. Some rows have no size entry. The others give once, few or many, or a class for an expanded clone.

j_call: TRBJ1-1; d_call: NA; v_call: TRBV20-1; clone_size: many; cdr3_aa: CSARVTGSGTEAFF; cdr3_nt: TGCAGTGCTAGAGTTACAGGGAGTGGCACTGAAGCTTTCTTT
j_call: TRBJ1-6; d_call: TRBD1; v_call: TRBV10-3; clone_size: many; cdr3_aa: CAISELGTVNNSPLHF; cdr3_nt: TGTGCCATCAGTGAGCTCGGGACAGTAAATAATTCACCCCTCCACTTT
j_call: TRBJ2-3; d_call: TRBD1; v_call: TRBV6-2/TRBV6-3; clone_size: many; cdr3_aa: CASTPPDRGTDTQYF; cdr3_nt: TGTGCCAGCACCCCCCCGGACAGGGGAACAGATACGCAGTATTTT
j_call: TRBJ2-3; d_call: NA; v_call: TRBV12-3/TRBV12-4; clone_size: NA; cdr3_aa: CASSFGQLNTDTQYF; cdr3_nt: TGTGCCAGCAGTTTTGGCCAGCTAAACACAGATACGCAGTATTTT
j_call: TRBJ2-5; d_call: TRBD2; v_call: TRBV6-5; clone_size: many; cdr3_aa: CASRVGSGGAEETQYF; cdr3_nt: TGTGCCAGCAGGGTGGGTAGCGGGGGGGCCGAAGAGACCCAGTACTTC
j_call: TRBJ1-2; d_call: TRBD1; v_call: TRBV20-1; clone_size: NA; cdr3_aa: CSAGGQRNYGCTF; cdr3_nt: TGCAGTGCTGGGGGACAGAGGAACTATGGCTGCACCTTC
j_call: TRBJ2-1; d_call: TRBD1; v_call: TRBV2; clone_size: NA; cdr3_aa: CASRGLTGGAHNEQFF; cdr3_nt: TGTGCCAGCAGAGGACTTACAGGGGGCGCCCACAATGAGCAGTTCTTC
j_call: TRBJ1-2; d_call: NA; v_call: TRBV5-1; clone_size: NA; cdr3_aa: CASSLTERDGYTF; cdr3_nt: TGCGCCAGCAGCTTGACAGAAAGGGATGGCTACACCTTC
j_call: TRBJ2-3; d_call: NA; v_call: TRBV4-2; clone_size: NA; cdr3_aa: CASSQEAGGTTDTQYF; cdr3_nt: TGTGCCAGCAGCCAAGAAGCGGGCGGAACCACAGATACGCAGTATTTT
j_call: TRBJ2-5; d_call: TRBD2; v_call: TRBV12-3/TRBV12-4; clone_size: many; cdr3_aa: CASSLGGAGSGTQYF; cdr3_nt: TGTGCCAGCAGTTTGGGAGGGGCCGGCTCCGGGACCCAGTACTTC
j_call: TRBJ2-7; d_call: TRBD1; v_call: TRBV10-3; clone_size: many; cdr3_aa: CAIRGTGPYEQYF; cdr3_nt: TGTGCCATCAGGGGGACAGGTCCCTACGAGCAGTACTTC
j_call: TRBJ1-5; d_call: NA; v_call: TRBV20-1; clone_size: NA; cdr3_aa: CSARGDRWNQPQHF; cdr3_nt: TGCAGTGCTAGAGGTGACAGGTGGAATCAGCCCCAGCATTTT
j_call: TRBJ1-5; d_call: TRBD1; v_call: TRBV6-7; clone_size: NA; cdr3_aa: CASKDRVDQPQHF; cdr3_nt: TGTGCCAGCAAGGACAGGGTTGATCAGCCCCAGCATTTT
j_call: TRBJ2-5; d_call: NA; v_call: TRBV7-9; clone_size: NA; cdr3_aa: CASSLKTRIWGEQYF; cdr3_nt: TGTGCCAGCAGCTTAAAAACGAGGATTTGGGGTGAGCAGTACTTC
j_call: TRBJ2-5; d_call: TRBD2; v_call: TRBV12-3/TRBV12-4; clone_size: NA; cdr3_aa: CASSLSGREETQYF; cdr3_nt: TGTGCCAGCAGTTTGAGCGGGAGAGAAGAGACCCAGTACTTC
j_call: TRBJ1-5; d_call: NA; v_call: TRBV10-3; clone_size: many; cdr3_aa: CAISETGLGNQPQHF; cdr3_nt: TGTGCCATCAGTGAGACAGGCTTAGGCAATCAGCCCCAGCATTTT
j_call: TRBJ2-1; d_call: NA; v_call: TRBV20-1; clone_size: NA; cdr3_aa: CSARATGSVDEQFF; cdr3_nt: TGCAGTGCTAGGGCGACGGGCTCCGTTGATGAGCAGTTCTTC
j_call: TRBJ2-1; d_call: NA; v_call: TRBV7-8; clone_size: many; cdr3_aa: CASSFDRNEQFF; cdr3_nt: TGTGCCAGCAGCTTCGATAGGAATGAGCAGTTCTTC
j_call: TRBJ1-1; d_call: NA; v_call: TRBV29-1; clone_size: many; cdr3_aa: CSVEETMNTEAFF; cdr3_nt: TGCAGCGTTGAAGAGACCATGAACACTGAAGCTTTCTTT
j_call: TRBJ2-5; d_call: NA; v_call: TRBV7-8; clone_size: NA; cdr3_aa: CASSLAAGWGKQYF; cdr3_nt: TGTGCCAGCAGCTTAGCCGCGGGTTGGGGTAAGCAGTACTTC
j_call: TRBJ1-3; d_call: TRBD1; v_call: TRBV3-1; clone_size: NA; cdr3_aa: CASSQQGASSGNTIYF; cdr3_nt: TGTGCCAGCAGCCAACAGGGGGCCAGCTCTGGAAACACCATATATTTT
j_call: TRBJ2-1; d_call: NA; v_call: TRBV20-1; clone_size: NA; cdr3_aa: CSARYGGPLGYNEQFF; cdr3_nt: TGCAGTGCTAGGTACGGCGGCCCGTTGGGGTACAATGAGCAGTTCTTC
j_call: TRBJ2-5; d_call: TRBD1; v_call: TRBV5-6; clone_size: many; cdr3_aa: CASSADRGRETQYF; cdr3_nt: TGTGCCAGCAGCGCGGACAGGGGGCGGGAGACCCAGTACTTC
j_call: TRBJ1-6; d_call: NA; v_call: TRBV5-1; clone_size: NA; cdr3_aa: CASSEDQIDNSPLHF; cdr3_nt: TGCGCCAGCAGCGAAGACCAGATAGATAATTCACCCCTCCACTTT
j_call: TRBJ1-2; d_call: NA; v_call: TRBV6-6; clone_size: many; cdr3_aa: CASSDAGTENGYTF; cdr3_nt: TGTGCCAGCAGCGATGCCGGGACCGAGAATGGCTACACCTTC
j_call: TRBJ2-2; d_call: NA; v_call: TRBV7-2; clone_size: NA; cdr3_aa: CASSLAPGAGAQGELFF; cdr3_nt: TGTGCCAGCAGCTTAGCTCCCGGTGCGGGGGCGCAGGGGGAGCTGTTTTTT
j_call: TRBJ2-7; d_call: TRBD1; v_call: TRBV7-2; clone_size: NA; cdr3_aa: CASNRQGATEQYF; cdr3_nt: TGTGCCAGCAACAGACAGGGGGCCACCGAGCAGTACTTC
j_call: TRBJ2-7; d_call: TRBD1; v_call: TRBV19; clone_size: few; cdr3_aa: CASNRGLSYEQYF; cdr3_nt: TGTGCCAGTAACAGGGGCCTTTCCTACGAGCAGTACTTC
j_call: TRBJ1-1; d_call: TRBD1; v_call: TRBV5-1; clone_size: NA; cdr3_aa: CASSWDSRDSEAFF; cdr3_nt: TGCGCCAGCAGTTGGGACTCCCGGGACAGTGAAGCTTTCTTT